The rows below give T cell receptor beta chains drawn from one sample of a study of shared clonotypes between healthy human individuals. Profiled with immunoSEQ multiplex PCR; TCRdb holds only in-frame clones, not every one. Of about 520,000 clones in the sample, around four fifths were seen once. Sequences were obtained from PBMCs. These receptor sequences come from a woman aged 40 to 50 in good health. Some clones in this sample may be carry-over from other donors' samples. Each CDR3 is given with its conserved first and last residue. D genes are given only for firm matches. Rows may omit the clone size; those that give it use once, few, many or a size class.

V: TRBV4-3; D: TRBD1; size: -; J: TRBJ2-3; CDR3: CASSLTGTGTDTQYF; DNA: TGCGCCAGCAGCCTCACCGGGACAGGCACAGATACGCAGTATTTT
V: TRBV27; D: -; size: once; J: TRBJ2-4; CDR3: CASSFLDRDIQYF; DNA: TGTGCCAGCAGTTTTCTTGACCGGGACATTCAGTACTTC
V: TRBV6-1; D: TRBD1; size: -; J: TRBJ2-7; CDR3: CASSEDRANFEQYF; DNA: TGTGCCAGCAGCGAGGACAGGGCAAACTTCGAGCAGTACTTC
V: TRBV5-1; D: -; size: few; J: TRBJ2-1; CDR3: CASSLEGWELDNEQFF; DNA: TGCGCCAGCAGCTTGGAGGGCTGGGAGTTGGACAATGAGCAGTTCTTC
V: TRBV11-3; D: -; size: -; J: TRBJ2-5; CDR3: CASSVTTGPQETQYF; DNA: TGTGCCAGCAGCGTCACAACAGGCCCCCAAGAGACCCAGTACTTC
V: TRBV30; D: TRBD1; size: -; J: TRBJ1-6; CDR3: CAWSRPTGDNSPLHF; DNA: TGTGCCTGGAGCCGCCCGACAGGGGATAATTCACCCCTCCACTTT
V: TRBV18; D: -; size: -; J: TRBJ2-3; CDR3: CASSPLPRTDTQYF; DNA: TGTGCCAGCTCACCACTTCCCCGCACAGATACGCAGTATTTT
V: TRBV4-3; D: -; size: many; J: TRBJ1-1; CDR3: CASSQVGSHPTEAFF; DNA: TGCGCCAGCAGCCAAGTGGGCAGTCACCCCACTGAAGCTTTCTTT
V: TRBV5-1; D: TRBD1; size: -; J: TRBJ2-7; CDR3: CASSTGQGWNYEQYF; DNA: TGCGCCAGCAGCACCGGACAGGGGTGGAACTACGAGCAGTACTTC
V: TRBV5-1; D: TRBD2; size: -; J: TRBJ2-3; CDR3: CASSLEGREGTDTQYF; DNA: TGCGCCAGCAGCTTGGAGGGTCGGGAGGGCACAGATACGCAGTATTTT
V: TRBV5-4; D: -; size: once; J: TRBJ2-7; CDR3: CASSLDGTYEQYF; DNA: TGTGCCAGCAGCTTGGATGGAACCTACGAGCAGTACTTC
V: TRBV6-5; D: -; size: -; J: TRBJ2-1; CDR3: CASSFTRLGYNEQFF; DNA: TGTGCCAGCAGCTTCACCAGGTTGGGATACAATGAGCAGTTCTTC
V: TRBV7-9; D: -; size: -; J: TRBJ2-3; CDR3: CASSLRPRDTQYF; DNA: TGTGCCAGCAGCTTAAGGCCCCGGGATACGCAGTATTTT
V: TRBV28; D: TRBD1; size: -; J: TRBJ2-2; CDR3: CASTTGDTGELFF; DNA: TGTGCCAGCACCACAGGGGATACCGGGGAGCTGTTTTTT
V: TRBV27; D: -; size: few; J: TRBJ1-2; CDR3: CASRRQVNDYGYTF; DNA: TGTGCCAGCAGACGACAGGTTAATGACTATGGCTACACCTTC
V: TRBV15; D: -; size: -; J: TRBJ2-7; CDR3: CATSRDLSGVEGGQYF; DNA: TGTGCCACCAGCAGAGATTTATCGGGCGTCGAGGGTGGGCAGTACTTC
V: TRBV28; D: -; size: few; J: TRBJ2-5; CDR3: CASSTPRTAKETQYF; DNA: TGTGCCAGCAGCACCCCACGGACGGCCAAAGAGACCCAGTACTTC
V: TRBV7-9; D: TRBD1; size: -; J: TRBJ2-5; CDR3: CASSLQGWEETQYF; DNA: TGTGCCAGCAGCCTACAGGGGTGGGAAGAGACCCAGTACTTC
V: TRBV9; D: TRBD2; size: -; J: TRBJ2-1; CDR3: CASSVAGGPYNEQFF; DNA: TGTGCCAGCAGCGTGGCGGGAGGGCCGTACAATGAGCAGTTCTTC
V: TRBV27; D: TRBD2; size: many; J: TRBJ2-5; CDR3: CASMVLSGGSGVETQYF; DNA: TGTGCCAGCATGGTTCTTTCTGGCGGGAGTGGTGTTGAGACCCAGTACTTC
V: TRBV19; D: TRBD1; size: -; J: TRBJ2-6; CDR3: CASSIGDRGYSGANVLTF; DNA: TGTGCCAGTAGTATTGGGGACAGAGGATACTCTGGGGCCAACGTCCTGACTTTC
V: TRBV11-2; D: -; size: -; J: TRBJ2-5; CDR3: CASSPGAPEGTQYF; DNA: TGTGCCAGCAGCCCGGGGGCGCCGGAAGGGACCCAGTACTTC
V: TRBV5-8; D: -; size: few; J: TRBJ1-5; CDR3: CASSNQRGRDSWPQHF; DNA: TGTGCCAGCAGCAACCAAAGGGGGAGGGACTCCTGGCCCCAGCATTTT
V: TRBV6-1; D: TRBD2; size: few; J: TRBJ2-6; CDR3: CASSERGGYSGANVLTF; DNA: TGTGCCAGCAGTGAGCGGGGGGGCTACTCTGGGGCCAACGTCCTGACTTTC
V: TRBV5-5; D: TRBD1; size: -; J: TRBJ2-7; CDR3: CASSYGQGGYEQYF; DNA: TGTGCCAGCAGCTATGGACAGGGTGGCTACGAGCAGTACTTC
V: TRBV28; D: TRBD2; size: -; J: TRBJ2-1; CDR3: CASNFPLGGGQSSYNEQFF; DNA: TGTGCCAGCAATTTTCCCCTCGGCGGGGGGCAGAGCTCCTACAATGAGCAGTTCTTC
V: TRBV11-3; D: TRBD1; size: -; J: TRBJ2-1; CDR3: CASSPGTGIEDEQFF; DNA: TGTGCCAGCAGCCCCGGGACAGGGATCGAGGATGAGCAGTTCTTC
V: TRBV5-4; D: TRBD2; size: -; J: TRBJ2-7; CDR3: CASSLGLAGGDEQYF; DNA: TGTGCCAGCAGCCTCGGACTAGCGGGAGGGGACGAGCAGTACTTC
V: TRBV6-5; D: -; size: many; J: TRBJ2-7; CDR3: CASRRTDYEQYF; DNA: TGTGCCAGCAGGAGGACAGATTACGAGCAGTACTTC
V: TRBV19; D: -; size: -; J: TRBJ2-1; CDR3: CASSARPQGDEQFF; DNA: TGTGCCAGTAGTGCCCGCCCGCAGGGCGATGAGCAGTTCTTC
V: TRBV19; D: TRBD1; size: few; J: TRBJ1-2; CDR3: CASSRRGQTALNGYTF; DNA: TGTGCCAGTAGTAGAAGGGGACAGACCGCACTAAATGGCTACACCTTC
V: TRBV18; D: TRBD2; size: -; J: TRBJ2-3; CDR3: CASSPETSVYTQYF; DNA: TGTGCCAGCTCACCCGAGACTAGCGTGTATACGCAGTATTTT
V: TRBV27; D: -; size: -; J: TRBJ2-7; CDR3: CASSLGTGPEQYF; DNA: TGTGCCAGCAGTTTAGGCACAGGGCCCGAGCAGTACTTC
V: TRBV27; D: -; size: -; J: TRBJ2-1; CDR3: CASTPRGALSYNEQFF; DNA: TGTGCCAGCACCCCTAGGGGAGCCCTCTCCTACAATGAGCAGTTCTTC
V: TRBV6-6; D: TRBD1; size: -; J: TRBJ1-2; CDR3: CASSLGQGTYGYTF; DNA: TGTGCCAGCAGCTTGGGACAGGGGACCTATGGCTACACCTTC
V: TRBV6-6; D: -; size: -; J: TRBJ2-5; CDR3: CASSYLGQGGETQYF; DNA: TGTGCCAGCAGTTACCTAGGGCAGGGGGGAGAGACCCAGTACTTC
V: TRBV9; D: TRBD1; size: once; J: TRBJ2-7; CDR3: CASSTHRGEQYF; DNA: TGTGCCAGCAGCACCCACAGGGGCGAGCAGTACTTC
V: TRBV6-1; D: -; size: -; J: TRBJ2-7; CDR3: CASGQQGYEQYF; DNA: TGTGCCAGCGGACAGCAGGGCTACGAGCAGTACTTC
V: TRBV10-1; D: -; size: -; J: TRBJ2-1; CDR3: CASREDPYNEQFF; DNA: TGCGCCAGCAGGGAAGACCCCTACAATGAGCAGTTCTTC
V: TRBV5-1; D: TRBD2; size: -; J: TRBJ2-2; CDR3: CASSLGTSGDTGELFF; DNA: TGCGCCAGCAGCTTGGGGACTAGCGGAGACACCGGGGAGCTGTTTTTT
V: TRBV18; D: -; size: -; J: TRBJ2-7; CDR3: CASSPGLEYEQYF; DNA: TGTGCCAGCTCACCCGGCCTCGAATACGAGCAGTACTTC
V: TRBV27; D: TRBD2; size: few; J: TRBJ2-7; CDR3: CASSPLAGPHEQYF; DNA: TGTGCCAGCAGCCCGCTAGCGGGCCCACACGAGCAGTACTTC
V: TRBV7-9; D: -; size: -; J: TRBJ2-6; CDR3: CASSPGQGNGANVLTF; DNA: TGTGCCAGCAGCCCGGGCCAGGGTAATGGGGCCAACGTCCTGACTTTC
V: TRBV5-6; D: TRBD1; size: -; J: TRBJ1-1; CDR3: CASSFPGQGMVYSTEAFF; DNA: TGTGCCAGCAGCTTCCCGGGACAGGGCATGGTGTATAGCACTGAAGCTTTCTTT
V: TRBV7-2; D: TRBD1; size: -; J: TRBJ2-1; CDR3: CASSREGQAYNEQFF; DNA: TGTGCCAGCAGCCGCGAGGGACAGGCCTACAATGAGCAGTTCTTC
V: TRBV5-4; D: TRBD2; size: -; J: TRBJ2-1; CDR3: CASSPTSGSPYNEQFF; DNA: TGTGCCAGCAGCCCCACTAGCGGCTCTCCATACAATGAGCAGTTCTTC
V: TRBV7-3; D: -; size: -; J: TRBJ2-2; CDR3: CASSLNRVSNTGELFF; DNA: TGTGCCAGCAGCTTAAACCGGGTCTCTAACACCGGGGAGCTGTTTTTT
V: TRBV28; D: TRBD2; size: few; J: TRBJ2-4; CDR3: CASSQAGANKNIQYF; DNA: TGTGCCAGCAGTCAAGCGGGAGCGAATAAAAACATTCAGTACTTC
V: TRBV5-1; D: -; size: -; J: TRBJ2-5; CDR3: CASSPGRGSGETQYF; DNA: TGCGCCAGCAGTCCAGGGAGGGGGTCGGGGGAGACCCAGTACTTC
V: TRBV5-4; D: -; size: -; J: TRBJ2-1; CDR3: CASSLDLNVDYNEQFF; DNA: TGTGCCAGCAGCCTAGACTTAAATGTAGATTACAATGAGCAGTTCTTC
V: TRBV4-2; D: -; size: -; J: TRBJ2-7; CDR3: CASSQDPNSARNEQYF; DNA: TGTGCCAGCAGCCAAGACCCTAATAGCGCACGTAACGAGCAGTACTTC